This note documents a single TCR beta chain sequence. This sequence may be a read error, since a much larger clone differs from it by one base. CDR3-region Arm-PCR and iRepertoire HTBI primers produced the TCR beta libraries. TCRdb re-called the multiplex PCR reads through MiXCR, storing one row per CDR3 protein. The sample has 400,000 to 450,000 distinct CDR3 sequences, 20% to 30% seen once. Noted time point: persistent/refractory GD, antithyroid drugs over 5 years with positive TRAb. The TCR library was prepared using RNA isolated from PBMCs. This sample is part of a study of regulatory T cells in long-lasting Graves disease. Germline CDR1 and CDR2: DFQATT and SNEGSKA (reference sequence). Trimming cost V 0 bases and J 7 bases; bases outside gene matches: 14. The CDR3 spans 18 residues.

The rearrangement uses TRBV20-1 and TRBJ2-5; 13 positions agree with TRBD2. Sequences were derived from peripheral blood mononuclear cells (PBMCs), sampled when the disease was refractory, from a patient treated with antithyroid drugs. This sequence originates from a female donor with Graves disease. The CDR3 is CSARDLNARTSGSGTQYF. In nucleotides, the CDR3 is TGCAGTGCTAGAGATCTTAATGCTCGGACTAGCGGGAGTGGGACCCAGTACTTC.